By share of the sample, the clone carrying this TCR beta chain is medium-sized. What it binds is unknown. The germline gene is not matched at one end of the junction; a read error may be the cause. The CDR3 has 12 amino acids. The germline V gene has CDR1 MGHDK and CDR2 SYGVNS. Oncomine TCR Beta short-read sequencing was applied to DNA from cultured CD4+ T cells. MiXCR was run by TCRdb on the PCR reads, yielding one entry per CDR3 protein. The profile shows about 7,400 distinct CDR3 sequences, less than 75% of them singletons. Specified treatment: approximately nine-day PBMC culture with coronavirus spike peptide pools or control peptides (ViraFEST assay). First, ViraFEST expanded antigen-specific T cells with peptide pools, and next it sequenced the TCRs. This entry comes from a study of vaccination and CD4 T cells after COVID-19. The overall study: Cultures that served as controls received a CEFX pool, an HIV-1 Nef pool, or no peptide.

The sequenced sample was CD4+ T cells from blood, cultured in vitro. The receptor was isolated from a human donor who had recovered from COVID-19. V and J are TRBV25-1 and TRBJ2-7; 7 bases line up with TRBD1. The DNA for the CDR3 is TGTGCCAGCAGCTTAACGGGACAGTCAATAAACTTC. Residues: CASSLTGQSINF.